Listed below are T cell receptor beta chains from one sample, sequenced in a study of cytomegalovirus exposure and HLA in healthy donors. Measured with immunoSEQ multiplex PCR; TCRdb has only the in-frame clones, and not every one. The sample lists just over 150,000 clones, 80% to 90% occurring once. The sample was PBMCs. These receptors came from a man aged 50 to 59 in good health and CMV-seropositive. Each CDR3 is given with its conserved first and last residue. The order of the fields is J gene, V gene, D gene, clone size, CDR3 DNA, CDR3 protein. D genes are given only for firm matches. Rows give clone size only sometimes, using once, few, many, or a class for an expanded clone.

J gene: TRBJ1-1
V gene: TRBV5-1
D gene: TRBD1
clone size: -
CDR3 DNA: TGCGCCTCTCAGGGGGGTCTTGGGACTGAAGCTTTCTTT
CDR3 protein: CASQGGLGTEAFF

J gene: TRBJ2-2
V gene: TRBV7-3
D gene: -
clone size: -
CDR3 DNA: TGTGCCAGCAGCTCCCGCGGGTTAGGAGGCGGGGAGCTGTTTTTT
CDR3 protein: CASSSRGLGGGELFF

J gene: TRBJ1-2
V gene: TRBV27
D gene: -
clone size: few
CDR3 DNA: TGTGCCAGCAGTTTATCTCCAGACTACTATGGCTACACCTTC
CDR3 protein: CASSLSPDYYGYTF

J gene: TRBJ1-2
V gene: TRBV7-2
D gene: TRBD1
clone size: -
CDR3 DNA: TGTGCCAGCAGCCCCACTCGCACCGGGACAGGGCATGGCTACACCTTC
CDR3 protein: CASSPTRTGTGHGYTF

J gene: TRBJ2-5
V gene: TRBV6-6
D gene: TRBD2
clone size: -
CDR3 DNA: TGTGCCAGCAGTTACTATGCGGGGGGCACCCAAGAGACCCAGTACTTC
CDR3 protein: CASSYYAGGTQETQYF

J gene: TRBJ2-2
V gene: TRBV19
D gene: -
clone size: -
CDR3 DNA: TGTGCCAGTAGTATAGTCATGGGGACTCCCGGGGAGCTGTTTTTT
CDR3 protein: CASSIVMGTPGELFF

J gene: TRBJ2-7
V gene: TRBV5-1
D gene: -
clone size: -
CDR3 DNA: TGCGCCAGCAGTCGGGGGACGGCATCCTACGAGCAGTACTTC
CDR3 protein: CASSRGTASYEQYF

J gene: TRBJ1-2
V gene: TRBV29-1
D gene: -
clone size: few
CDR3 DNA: TGCAGCGTCCGACCCGGGAAAAAGGGTGATGGCTACACCTTC
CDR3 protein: CSVRPGKKGDGYTF

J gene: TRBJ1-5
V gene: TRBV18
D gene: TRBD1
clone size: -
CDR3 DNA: TGTGCCAGCTCACCCGGACAGGGAATAGGTCAGCCCCAGCATTTT
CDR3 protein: CASSPGQGIGQPQHF

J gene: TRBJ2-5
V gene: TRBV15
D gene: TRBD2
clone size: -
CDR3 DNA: TGTGCCACAGCGGGGGGGTACGAGACCCAGTACTTC
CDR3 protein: CATAGGYETQYF

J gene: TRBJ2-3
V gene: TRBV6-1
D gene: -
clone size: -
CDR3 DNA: TGTGCCAGCAGTGAGGGCGTTCGAAGCACAGATACGCAGTATTTT
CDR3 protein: CASSEGVRSTDTQYF

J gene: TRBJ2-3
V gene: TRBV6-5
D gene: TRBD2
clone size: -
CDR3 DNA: TGTGCCAGCAGTTACTCTGGACTAGCGGGTTCAGATACGCAGTATTTT
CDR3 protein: CASSYSGLAGSDTQYF

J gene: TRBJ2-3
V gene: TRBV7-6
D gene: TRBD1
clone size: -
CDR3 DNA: TGTGCCAGCAGTATACAGGGGTCCCACACAGATACGCAGTATTTT
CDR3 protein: CASSIQGSHTDTQYF

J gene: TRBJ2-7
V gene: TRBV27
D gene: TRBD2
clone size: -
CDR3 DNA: TGTGCCAGCAGTTTGACTAGCGGGGGTAACGAGCAGTACTTC
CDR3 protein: CASSLTSGGNEQYF

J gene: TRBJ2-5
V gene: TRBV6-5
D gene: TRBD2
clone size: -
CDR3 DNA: TGTGCCAGCAGTTACCGGGGGGGAACCCAGTACTTC
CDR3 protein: CASSYRGGTQYF

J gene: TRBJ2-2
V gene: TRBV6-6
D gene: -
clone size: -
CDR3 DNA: TGTGCCAGCAGTTCGTTTCAGGGAGGCGGGGAGCTGTTTTTT
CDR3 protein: CASSSFQGGGELFF

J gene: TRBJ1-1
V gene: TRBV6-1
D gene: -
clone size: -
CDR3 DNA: TGTGCCAGCAGTGTGTACAGGGAGAACACTGAAGCTTTCTTT
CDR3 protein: CASSVYRENTEAFF

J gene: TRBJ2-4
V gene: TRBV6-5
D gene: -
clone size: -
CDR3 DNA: TGTGCCAGCAGTTACTCACGCGGGGGCGAGTCCCACATTCAGTACTTC
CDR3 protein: CASSYSRGGESHIQYF

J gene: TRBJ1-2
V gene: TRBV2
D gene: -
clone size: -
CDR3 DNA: TGTGCCAGCAGTGATGGGGGGGCCAACATCTATGGCTACACCTTC
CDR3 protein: CASSDGGANIYGYTF

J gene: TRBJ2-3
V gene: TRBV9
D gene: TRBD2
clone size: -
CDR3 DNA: TGTGCCAGCAGCGGAGCTAGCGGGGGAAGCACAGATACGCAGTATTTT
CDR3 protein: CASSGASGGSTDTQYF

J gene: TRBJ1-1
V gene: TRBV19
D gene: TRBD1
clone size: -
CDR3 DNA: TGTGCCAGTAGTAACTCAGGGACAGACACTGAAGCTTTCTTT
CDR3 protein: CASSNSGTDTEAFF

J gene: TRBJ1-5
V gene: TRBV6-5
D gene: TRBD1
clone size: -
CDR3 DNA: TGTGCCAGCAGTTACGGTACAGGGGGGCCCCAGCATTTT
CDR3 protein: CASSYGTGGPQHF

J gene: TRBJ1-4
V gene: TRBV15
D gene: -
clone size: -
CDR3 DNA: TGTGCCACCAGCAGGGGCCAGTTTAATGAAAAACTGTTTTTT
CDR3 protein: CATSRGQFNEKLFF

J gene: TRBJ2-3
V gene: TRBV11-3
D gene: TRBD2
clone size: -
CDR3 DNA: TGTGCCAGCAGCCTCACCTTCTCAGCGGGAGGGGGACGTAGCACAGATACGCAGTATTTT
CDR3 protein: CASSLTFSAGGGRSTDTQYF

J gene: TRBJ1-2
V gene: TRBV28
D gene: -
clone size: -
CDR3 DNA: TGTGCCAGCAGGGAGGACAGCAACTATGGCTACACCTTC
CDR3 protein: CASREDSNYGYTF

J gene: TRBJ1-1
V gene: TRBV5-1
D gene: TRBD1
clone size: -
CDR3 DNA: TGCGCCAGCAGCGTAACGACAGGGGTCACTGAAGCTTTCTTT
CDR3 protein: CASSVTTGVTEAFF

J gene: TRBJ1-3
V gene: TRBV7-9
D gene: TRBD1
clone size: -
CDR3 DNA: TGTGCCAGCAGCCGGGACAGGGCACCTGGAAACACCATATATTTT
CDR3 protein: CASSRDRAPGNTIYF

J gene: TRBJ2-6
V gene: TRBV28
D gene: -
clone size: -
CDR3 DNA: TGTGCCAGCAGTATCCCCCGGGGGGCCAACGTCCTGACTTTC
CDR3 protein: CASSIPRGANVLTF

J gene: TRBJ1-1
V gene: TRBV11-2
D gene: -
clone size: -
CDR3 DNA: TGTGCCAGCAGCTTAGCCCGAACGGGGGAAGCTTTCTTT
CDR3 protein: CASSLARTGEAFF

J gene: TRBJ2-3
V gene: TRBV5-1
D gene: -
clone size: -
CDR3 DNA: TGCGCCAGCAGCCAAGCGGGTCTTATCACAGATACGCAGTATTTT
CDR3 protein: CASSQAGLITDTQYF

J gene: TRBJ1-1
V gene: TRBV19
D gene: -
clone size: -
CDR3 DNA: TGTGCCAGTAGTTTAGGAACGGTAGCGGCGGGCGCTTTCTTT
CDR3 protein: CASSLGTVAAGAFF

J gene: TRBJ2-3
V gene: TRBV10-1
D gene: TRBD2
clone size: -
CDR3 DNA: TGCGCCAGCAGTGAGTCCGGCGGGAGGACGCAGTATTTT
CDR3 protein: CASSESGGRTQYF

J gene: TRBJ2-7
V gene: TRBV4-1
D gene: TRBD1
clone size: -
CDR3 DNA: TGCGCCAGCAGCCAAGGACAGGGAGAACACTACGAGCAGTACTTC
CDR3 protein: CASSQGQGEHYEQYF

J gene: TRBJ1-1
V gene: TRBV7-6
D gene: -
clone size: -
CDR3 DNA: TGTGCCAGCAGCACCCCAGGGAATACTGAAGCTTTCTTT
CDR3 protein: CASSTPGNTEAFF

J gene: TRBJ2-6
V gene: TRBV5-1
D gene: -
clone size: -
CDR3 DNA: TGCGCCAGCAGCGGACACTCTGGGGCCAACGTCCTGACTTTC
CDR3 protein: CASSGHSGANVLTF

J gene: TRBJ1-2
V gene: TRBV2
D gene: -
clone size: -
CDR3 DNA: TGTGCCAGCTCGGGGGGCACCCTCTATGGCTACACCTTC
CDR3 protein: CASSGGTLYGYTF

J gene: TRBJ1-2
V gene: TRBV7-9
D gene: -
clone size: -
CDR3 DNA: TGTGCCAGCAGTCCACGAATCAAGGCGGATCGCTATGGCTACACCTTC
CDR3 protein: CASSPRIKADRYGYTF

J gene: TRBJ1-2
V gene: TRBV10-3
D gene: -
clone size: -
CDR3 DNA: TGTGCCATCAGTGAGACCGGCGGTGGGACATCTAACTATGGCTACACCTTC
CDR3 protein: CAISETGGGTSNYGYTF

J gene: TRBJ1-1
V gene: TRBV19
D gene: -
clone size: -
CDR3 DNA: TGTGCCAGTAGTATAAATAGGGGTGGTCACACTGAAGCTTTCTTT
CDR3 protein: CASSINRGGHTEAFF

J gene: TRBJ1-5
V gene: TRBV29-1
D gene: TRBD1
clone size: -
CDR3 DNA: TGCAGCGTTCGGGGACAGGGGGACAATCAGCCCCAGCATTTT
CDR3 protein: CSVRGQGDNQPQHF

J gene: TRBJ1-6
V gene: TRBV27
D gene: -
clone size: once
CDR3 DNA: TGTGCCAGCAGCTCCCTGATTCGCCAGGGAAGTAATTCACCCCTCCACTTT
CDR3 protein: CASSSLIRQGSNSPLHF

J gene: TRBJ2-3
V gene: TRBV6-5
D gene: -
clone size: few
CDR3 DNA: TGTGCCAGCAGTTACGATTGGGAGACTAGCACAGATACGCAGTATTTT
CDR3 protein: CASSYDWETSTDTQYF

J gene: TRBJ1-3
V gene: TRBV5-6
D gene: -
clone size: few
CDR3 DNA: TGTGCCAGCAGCTCCTCCCCCTCTGGAAACACCATATATTTT
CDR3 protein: CASSSSPSGNTIYF

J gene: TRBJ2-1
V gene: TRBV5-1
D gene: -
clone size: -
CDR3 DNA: TGCGCCAGCAGCCAAGGCCCAGGTCAGAATGAGCAGTTCTTC
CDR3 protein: CASSQGPGQNEQFF

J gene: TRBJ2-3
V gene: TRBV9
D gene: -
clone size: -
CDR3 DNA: TGTGCCAGCAGCGTACGAGCTAGCACAGATACGCAGTATTTT
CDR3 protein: CASSVRASTDTQYF

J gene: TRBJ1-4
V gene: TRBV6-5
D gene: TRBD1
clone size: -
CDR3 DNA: TGTGCCAGCAGCGAACGAGCAGGGGGAGGAGAAAAACTGTTTTTT
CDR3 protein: CASSERAGGGEKLFF

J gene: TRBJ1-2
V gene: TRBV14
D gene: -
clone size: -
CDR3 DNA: TGTGCCAGCAGCGGACAAAGTCAACGCTATGGCTACACCTTC
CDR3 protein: CASSGQSQRYGYTF

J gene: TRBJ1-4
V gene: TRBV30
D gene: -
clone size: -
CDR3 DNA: TGTGCCTGGACGGGAGGAGAGGGTGAAAAACTGTTTTTT
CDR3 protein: CAWTGGEGEKLFF

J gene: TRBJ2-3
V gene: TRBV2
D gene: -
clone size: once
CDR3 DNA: TGTGCCAGCAGTCTGCAGGGGACCCACACAGATACGCAGTATTTT
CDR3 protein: CASSLQGTHTDTQYF

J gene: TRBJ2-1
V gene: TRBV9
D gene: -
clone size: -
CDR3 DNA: TGTGCCAGCAGCGTAGGGGTAGCGCCGAGCTCCTACAATGAGCAGTTCTTC
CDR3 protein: CASSVGVAPSSYNEQFF

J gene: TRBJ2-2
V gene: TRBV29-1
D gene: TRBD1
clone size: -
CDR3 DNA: TGCAGCGCCCAACGGACAGGCGACAACACCGGGGAGCTGTTTTTT
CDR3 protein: CSAQRTGDNTGELFF

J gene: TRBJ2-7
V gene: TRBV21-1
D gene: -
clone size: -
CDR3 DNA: TGTGCCAGCGTGACCCTGCGGGACAGGGAATTATCCTACGAGCAGTACTTC
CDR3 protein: CASVTLRDRELSYEQYF

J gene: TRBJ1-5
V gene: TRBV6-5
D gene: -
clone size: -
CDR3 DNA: TGTGCCAGCAGTTACAGGACACCTAGCAATCAGCCCCAGCATTTT
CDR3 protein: CASSYRTPSNQPQHF

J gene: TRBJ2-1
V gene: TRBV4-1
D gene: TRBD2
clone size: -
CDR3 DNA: TGCGCCAGCAGCCAAGATTCAGAGACTAGCGGGAGAAATGAGCAGTTCTTC
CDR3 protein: CASSQDSETSGRNEQFF